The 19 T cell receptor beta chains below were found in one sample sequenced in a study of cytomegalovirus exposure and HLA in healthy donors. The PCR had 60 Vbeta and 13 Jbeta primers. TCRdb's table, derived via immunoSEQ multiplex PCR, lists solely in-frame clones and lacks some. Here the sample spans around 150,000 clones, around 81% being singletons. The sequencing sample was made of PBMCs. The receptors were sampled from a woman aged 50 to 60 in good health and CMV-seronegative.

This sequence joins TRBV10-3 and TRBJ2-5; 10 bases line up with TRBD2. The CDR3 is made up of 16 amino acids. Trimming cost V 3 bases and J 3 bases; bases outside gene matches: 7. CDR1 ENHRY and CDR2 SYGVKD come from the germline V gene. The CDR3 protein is CAISDTSGGAEETQYF. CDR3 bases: TGTGCCATCAGTGATACGAGCGGGGGGGCCGAAGAGACCCAGTACTTC.

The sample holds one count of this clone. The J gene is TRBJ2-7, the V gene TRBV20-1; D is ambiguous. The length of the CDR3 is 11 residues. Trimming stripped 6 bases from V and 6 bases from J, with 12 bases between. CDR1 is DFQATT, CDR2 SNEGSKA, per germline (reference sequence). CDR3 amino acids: CSAPSPVEQYF. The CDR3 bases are TGCAGTGCCCCCTCGCCGGTCGAGCAGTACTTC.

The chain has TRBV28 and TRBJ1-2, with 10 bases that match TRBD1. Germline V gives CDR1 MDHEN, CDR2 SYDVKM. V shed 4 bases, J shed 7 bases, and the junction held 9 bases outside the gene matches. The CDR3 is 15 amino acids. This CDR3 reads CASSSGTGELGGYTF. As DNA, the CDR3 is TGTGCCAGCAGTTCCGGGACAGGGGAGCTTGGTGGCTACACCTTC.

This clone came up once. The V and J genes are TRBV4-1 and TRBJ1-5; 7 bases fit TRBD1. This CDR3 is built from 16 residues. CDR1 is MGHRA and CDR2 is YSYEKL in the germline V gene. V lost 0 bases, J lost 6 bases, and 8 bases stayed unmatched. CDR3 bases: TGCGCCAGCAGCCAAGATGATGTAGGGGGCAGTCAGCCCCAGCATTTT. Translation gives CASSQDDVGGSQPQHF.

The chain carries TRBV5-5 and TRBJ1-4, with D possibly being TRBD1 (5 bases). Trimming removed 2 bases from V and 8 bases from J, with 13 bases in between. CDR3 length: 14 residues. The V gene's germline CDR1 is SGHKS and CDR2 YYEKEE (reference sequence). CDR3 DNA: TGTGCCAGCAGCTTCGACAGCCGGGAGGAAAAACTGTTTTTT. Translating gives CASSFDSREEKLFF.

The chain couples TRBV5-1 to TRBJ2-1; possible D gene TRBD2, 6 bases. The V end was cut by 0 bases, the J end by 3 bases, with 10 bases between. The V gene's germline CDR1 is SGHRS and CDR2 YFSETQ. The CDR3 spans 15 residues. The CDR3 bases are TGCGCCAGCAGCTTGGCGGGGACTGACTACAATGAGCAGTTCTTC. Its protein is CASSLAGTDYNEQFF.

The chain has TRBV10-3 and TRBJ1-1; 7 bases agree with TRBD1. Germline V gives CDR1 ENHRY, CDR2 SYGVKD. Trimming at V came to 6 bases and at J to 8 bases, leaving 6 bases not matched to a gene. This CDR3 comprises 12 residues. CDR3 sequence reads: CAIRYRGDEAFF. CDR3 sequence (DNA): TGTGCCATCAGATACAGGGGCGACGAAGCTTTCTTT.

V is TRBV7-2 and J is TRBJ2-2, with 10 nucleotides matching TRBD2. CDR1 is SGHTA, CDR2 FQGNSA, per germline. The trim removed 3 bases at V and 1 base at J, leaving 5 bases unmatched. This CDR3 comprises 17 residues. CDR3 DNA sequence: TGTGCCAGCAGCTTCTACTCTAGCGGGAGGAACACCGGGGAGCTGTTTTTT. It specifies CASSFYSSGRNTGELFF.

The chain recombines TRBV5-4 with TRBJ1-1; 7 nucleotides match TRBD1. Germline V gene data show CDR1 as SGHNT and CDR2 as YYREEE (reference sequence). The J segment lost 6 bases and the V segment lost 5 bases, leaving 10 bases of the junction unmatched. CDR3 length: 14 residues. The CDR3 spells CASSFEEGASEAFF. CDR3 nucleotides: TGTGCCAGCAGTTTTGAGGAGGGGGCTTCTGAAGCTTTCTTT.

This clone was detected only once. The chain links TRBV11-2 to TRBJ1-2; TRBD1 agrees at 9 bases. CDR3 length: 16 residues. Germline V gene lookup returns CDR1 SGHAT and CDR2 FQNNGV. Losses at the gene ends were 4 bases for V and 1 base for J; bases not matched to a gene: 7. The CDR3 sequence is CASSSEGDRDNYGYTF. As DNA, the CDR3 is TGTGCCAGCAGCTCGGAAGGGGACAGGGATAACTATGGCTACACCTTC.

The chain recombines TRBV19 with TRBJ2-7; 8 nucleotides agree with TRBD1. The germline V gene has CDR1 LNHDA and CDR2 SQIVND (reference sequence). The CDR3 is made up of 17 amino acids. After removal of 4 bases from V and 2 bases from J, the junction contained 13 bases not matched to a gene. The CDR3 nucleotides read TGTGCCAGTAGTACCCCTGCGAGGACAGGGTTACCCTACGAGCAGTACTTC. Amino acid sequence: CASSTPARTGLPYEQYF.

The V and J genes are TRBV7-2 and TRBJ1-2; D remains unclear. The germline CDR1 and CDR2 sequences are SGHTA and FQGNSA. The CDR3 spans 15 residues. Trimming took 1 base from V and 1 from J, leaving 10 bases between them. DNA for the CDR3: TGTGCCAGCAGCTTAGGAGGCAGAAATAACTATGGCTACACCTTC. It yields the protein CASSLGGRNNYGYTF.

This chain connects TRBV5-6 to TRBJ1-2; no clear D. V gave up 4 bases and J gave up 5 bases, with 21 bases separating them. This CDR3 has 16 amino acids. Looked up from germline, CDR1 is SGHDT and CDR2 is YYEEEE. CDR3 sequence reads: CASSSGRAGEVYGYTF. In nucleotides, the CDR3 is TGTGCCAGCAGCAGTGGGAGGGCCGGAGAGGTATATGGCTACACCTTC.

CDR3 DNA sequence: TGTGCCAGCAGCTTCGGACAGGCATATAATGAAAAACTGTTTTTT. Its protein is CASSFGQAYNEKLFF. V is TRBV11-2 and J is TRBJ1-4; TRBD1 matches at 7 bases. The CDR3 runs to 15 residues. With 3 bases clipped from V and 4 bases from J, the junction kept 5 bases outside the gene matches. Germline CDR1 is SGHAT and CDR2 is FQNNGV. Supplemented by reference TRBV11-2 and TRBJ1-4, the full variable domain reads EAGVAQSPRYKIIEKRQSVAFWCNPISGHATLYWYQQILGQGPKLLIQFQNNGVVDDSQLPKDRFSAERLKGVDSTLKIQPAKLEDSAVYLCASSFGQAYNEKLFFGSGTQLSVL.

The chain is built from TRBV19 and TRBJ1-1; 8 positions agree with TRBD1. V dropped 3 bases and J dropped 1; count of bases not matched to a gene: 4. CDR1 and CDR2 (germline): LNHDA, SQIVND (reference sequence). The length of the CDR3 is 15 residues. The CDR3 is CASSISGTGNTEAFF. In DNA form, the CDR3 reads TGTGCCAGTAGTATCTCCGGGACAGGGAACACTGAAGCTTTCTTT.

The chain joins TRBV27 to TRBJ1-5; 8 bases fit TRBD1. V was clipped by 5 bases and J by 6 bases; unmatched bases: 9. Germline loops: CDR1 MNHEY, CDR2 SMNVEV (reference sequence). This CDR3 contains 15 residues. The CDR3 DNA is TGTGCCAGCAGTCCACTCGGGACAGGTAGTCAGCCCCAGCATTTT. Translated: CASSPLGTGSQPQHF.

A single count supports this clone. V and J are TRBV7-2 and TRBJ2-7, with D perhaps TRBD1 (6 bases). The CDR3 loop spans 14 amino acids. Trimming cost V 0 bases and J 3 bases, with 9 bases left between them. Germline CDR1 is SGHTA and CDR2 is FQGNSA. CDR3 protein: CASSLAQQGYEQYF. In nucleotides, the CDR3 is TGTGCCAGCAGCTTAGCCCAACAGGGCTACGAGCAGTACTTC.

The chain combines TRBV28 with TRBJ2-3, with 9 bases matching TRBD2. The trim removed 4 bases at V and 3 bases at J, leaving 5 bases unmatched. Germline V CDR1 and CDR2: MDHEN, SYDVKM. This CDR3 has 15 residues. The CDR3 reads CASSSPGLATDTQYF. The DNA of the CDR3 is TGTGCCAGCAGTTCCCCCGGACTAGCGACAGATACGCAGTATTTT.

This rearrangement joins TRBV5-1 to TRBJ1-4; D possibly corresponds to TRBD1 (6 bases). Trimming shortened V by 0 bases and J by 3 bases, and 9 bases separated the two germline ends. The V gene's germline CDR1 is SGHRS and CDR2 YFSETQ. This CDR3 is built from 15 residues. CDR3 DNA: TGCGCCAGCAGCTTGGTGGGGGCGGCTAATGAAAAACTGTTTTTT. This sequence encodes CASSLVGAANEKLFF. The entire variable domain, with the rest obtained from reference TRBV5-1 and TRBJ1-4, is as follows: KAGVTQTPRYLIKTRGQQVTLSCSPISGHRSVSWYQQTPGQGLQFLFEYFSETQRNKGNFPGRFSGRQFSNSRSEMNVSTLELGDSALYLCASSLVGAANEKLFFGSGTQLSVL.